This T cell receptor beta chain was identified in a study of T cell responses to AZD1222 COVID-19 vaccine. The V end lost 5 bases, the J end lost 1 base, and 12 bases lay between the germline ends. Germline values: CDR1 PRHDT, CDR2 FYEKMQ (reference sequence). This CDR3 has 15 residues. Using immunoSEQ multiplex PCR, the repertoire was profiled, and TCRdb retains in-frame clones only, with some absent. The repertoire holds about 150,000 clones, with more than 90% as singletons. In this sample, this clone turned up once. This clonotype was sampled from an adult in good health. The sample in question was peripheral blood, obtained on day 0 of AZD1222 vaccination. The rearrangement joins TRBV13 to TRBJ1-3; D is ambiguous. CDR3 loop: CASSDRRLSGNTIYF. The DNA of the CDR3 is TGTGCCAGCAGCGACCGACGGTTGTCTGGAAACACCATATATTTT. The whole variable domain, remainder taken from reference TRBV13 and TRBJ1-3, is AAGVIQSPRHLIKEKRETATLKCYPIPRHDTVYWYQQGPGQDPQFLISFYEKMQSDKGSIPDRFSAQQFSDYHSELNMSSLELGDSALYFCASSDRRLSGNTIYFGEGSWLTVV.